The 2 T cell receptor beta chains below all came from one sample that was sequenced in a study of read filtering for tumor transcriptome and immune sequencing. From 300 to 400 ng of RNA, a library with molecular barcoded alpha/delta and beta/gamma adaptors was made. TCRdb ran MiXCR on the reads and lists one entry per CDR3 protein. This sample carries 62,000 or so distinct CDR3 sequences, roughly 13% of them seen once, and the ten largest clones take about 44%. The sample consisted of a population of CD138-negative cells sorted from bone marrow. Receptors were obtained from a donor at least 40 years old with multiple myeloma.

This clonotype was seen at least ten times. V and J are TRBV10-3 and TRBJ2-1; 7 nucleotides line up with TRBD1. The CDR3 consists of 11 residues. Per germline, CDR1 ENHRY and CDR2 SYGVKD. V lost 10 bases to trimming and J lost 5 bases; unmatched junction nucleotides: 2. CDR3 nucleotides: TGTGCCACCACAGGGGACAATGAGCAGTTCTTC. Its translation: CATTGDNEQFF.

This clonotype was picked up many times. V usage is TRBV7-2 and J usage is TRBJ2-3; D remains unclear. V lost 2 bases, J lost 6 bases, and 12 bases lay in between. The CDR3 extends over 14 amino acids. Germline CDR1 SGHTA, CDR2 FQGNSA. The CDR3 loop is CASSLHRVSDTQYF. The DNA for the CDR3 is TGTGCCAGCAGCTTACACCGGGTTAGCGATACGCAGTATTTT. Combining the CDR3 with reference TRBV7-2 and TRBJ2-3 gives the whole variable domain GAGVSQSPSNKVTEKGKDVELRCDPISGHTALYWYRQSLGQGLEFLIYFQGNSAPDKSGLPSDRFSAERTGGSVSTLTIQRTQQEDSAVYLCASSLHRVSDTQYFGPGTRLTVL.